Listed here are 18 T cell receptor beta chains from one sample, sequenced in a study of cytomegalovirus exposure and HLA in healthy donors. Primers for the PCR totalled 60 Vbeta and 13 Jbeta. TCRdb's copy holds only in-frame clones and misses some; the assay was immunoSEQ multiplex PCR. The sample data list over 65,000 clones. The source material was PBMCs. The receptors were gathered from a woman in her twenties or thirties in good health and CMV-seronegative.

The V call is TRBV25-1, the J call TRBJ1-2; maybe TRBD1 (6 bases). The ends were cut back, 6 bases at V and 6 bases at J, with 14 bases in the middle. This CDR3 has 13 residues. Germline CDR1 MGHDK, CDR2 SYGVNS. In DNA form, the CDR3 reads TGTGCCAGCAGGGACAGCGGATACGATGGCTACACCTTC. Amino acid sequence: CASRDSGYDGYTF.

The CDR3, as DNA: TGTGCCAGCAGATTAGACAGGAGCTCTGGAAACACCATATATTTT. Protein: CASRLDRSSGNTIYF. The chain couples TRBV28 to TRBJ1-3; D may be TRBD1 (6 bases). Germline values: CDR1 MDHEN, CDR2 SYDVKM. V lost 6 bases to trimming and J lost 0 bases, with 12 bases between them. The CDR3 is made up of 15 amino acids.

Regarding this clone: The same CDR3 arises from other DNA sequences in this sample as well. The V and J genes are TRBV6-6 and TRBJ1-1; tentative D call: TRBD1 (5 bases). The CDR3 has 13 residues. Trimming took 0 bases from V and 4 from J, leaving 6 bases between them. CDR1 MNHNY and CDR2 SVGAGI come from the germline V gene (reference sequence). The CDR3 is CASSYSGVTEAFF. The CDR3 DNA reads as TGTGCCAGCAGTTACTCAGGGGTCACTGAAGCTTTCTTT.

The chain employs TRBV30 and TRBJ2-7, with 9 positions matching TRBD2. Per the germline V gene, CDR1 is GTSNPN and CDR2 is SVGIG (reference sequence). The CDR3 has 13 amino acids. Trimming removed 4 bases from V and 7 bases from J; junction bases left unmatched: 8. The CDR3 region has the DNA TGTGCCTGGACTAGCGGGAACTCACGGGAGCAGTACTTC. Translated, it gives CAWTSGNSREQYF. Full variable domain (rest looked up from reference TRBV30 and TRBJ2-7): SQTIHQWPATLVQPVGSPLSLECTVEGTSNPNLYWYRQAAGRGLQLLFYSVGIGQISSEVPQNLSASRPQDRQFILSSKKLLLSDSGFYLCAWTSGNSREQYFGPGTRLTVT.

V usage is TRBV5-1 and J usage is TRBJ2-5; 8 bases align to TRBD2. V shed 7 bases, J shed 1 base, and the junction held 6 bases outside the gene matches. Germline-derived CDR1 and CDR2 are SGHRS and YFSETQ. The CDR3 loop spans 14 amino acids. The CDR3 region has the DNA TGCGCCAGCGGTCCGGGGGGGGCCCAAGAGACCCAGTACTTC. Translated, it gives CASGPGGAQETQYF.

The V call is TRBV19, the J call TRBJ2-3; 10 nucleotides line up with TRBD2. Germline lookup yields CDR1 LNHDA and CDR2 SQIVND (reference sequence). Trimming removed 9 bases from V and 4 bases from J; junction bases left unmatched: 4. The CDR3 has 13 residues. The CDR3 sequence is CASIGTSADTQYF. The CDR3 DNA is TGTGCCAGCATCGGGACTAGCGCAGATACGCAGTATTTT.

This chain links TRBV5-6 with TRBJ2-7, with D tentatively TRBD2 (5 bases). The germline V gene has CDR1 SGHDT and CDR2 YYEEEE. The CDR3 is made up of 16 amino acids. Trimming stripped 4 bases from V and 0 bases from J, with 17 bases between. The CDR3 DNA reads TGTGCCAGCAGCCACGAGCGGCGGCAGTTCTCCTACGAGCAGTACTTC. Its protein is CASSHERRQFSYEQYF.

This sequence joins TRBV9 and TRBJ1-4; D is perhaps TRBD1 (5 bases). V was cut by 0 bases and J by 5 bases, with 8 bases left in between. The germline gives CDR1 SGDLS, CDR2 YYNGEE. The CDR3 loop spans 14 amino acids. The CDR3 DNA sequence: TGTGCCAGCAGCGTAGGGGGGGGAAATGAAAAACTGTTTTTT. This encodes CASSVGGGNEKLFF.

The chain recombines TRBV7-9 with TRBJ2-7, with a tentative D call TRBD2 (5 bases). CDR3 length: 13 residues. From germline, CDR1 is SEHNR and CDR2 FQNEAQ (reference sequence). The ends were cut back, 5 bases at V and 6 bases at J, with 14 bases in the middle. The CDR3 is CASSPRPDSEQYF. The CDR3 bases are TGTGCCAGCAGCCCACGTCCGGACTCCGAGCAGTACTTC.

The genes are TRBV2 and TRBJ1-2, with D maybe TRBD1 (5 bases). This CDR3 is built from 13 residues. Trimming removed 2 bases from V and 7 bases from J, with 11 bases in between. Germline values: CDR1 SNHLY, CDR2 FYNNEI. The chain's CDR3 is CASSEQGPLGYTF. CDR3 sequence (DNA): TGTGCCAGCAGTGAACAGGGTCCCCTTGGCTACACCTTC.

The J gene is TRBJ1-2, the V gene TRBV6-5; 7 bases line up with TRBD1. J was trimmed by 8 bases and V by 3 bases; bases with no gene match: 6. Germline V gene lookup returns CDR1 MNHEY and CDR2 SVGAGI. This CDR3 region has 13 residues. The CDR3 spells CASSYSRQGGYTF. Written as DNA, the CDR3 is TGTGCCAGCAGTTATTCTAGACAGGGAGGCTACACCTTC.

The chain has TRBV11-3 and TRBJ2-7; 7 bases match TRBD2. This CDR3 region has 16 residues. Trimming at V came to 5 bases and at J to 1 base, leaving 11 bases not matched to a gene. Looked up from germline, CDR1 is SGHNT and CDR2 is YENEEA. As DNA, the CDR3 is TGTGCCAGCAGCGACCCACTAGCGCTTCTTTCCTACGAGCAGTACTTC. Its protein is CASSDPLALLSYEQYF.

The chain links TRBV29-1 to TRBJ1-1; 7 bases map to TRBD1. Germline V gene lookup returns CDR1 SQVTM and CDR2 ANQGSEA. The CDR3 contains 14 residues. The V segment lost 5 bases and the J segment 3 bases; nucleotides outside the gene matches: 9. CDR3 coding DNA: TGCAGCGTTAACGAGTACAGGGGAGACACTGAAGCTTTCTTT. It codes for CSVNEYRGDTEAFF.

This sequence joins TRBV5-8 and TRBJ2-3, with 9 bases aligning to TRBD2. This CDR3 contains 16 residues. From germline, CDR1 is SGHTS and CDR2 YDEGEE. The junction had 4 bases not matched to a gene; V was cut back by 0 bases and J by 2 bases. The CDR3 bases are TGTGCCAGCAGCTTGGGACTAGCGGAGTACACAGATACGCAGTATTTT. This codes for CASSLGLAEYTDTQYF. The full variable domain, its missing parts supplied by reference TRBV5-8 and TRBJ2-3, is EAGVTQSPTHLIKTRGQQATLRCSPISGHTSVYWYQQALGLGLQFLLWYDEGEERNRGNFPPRFSGRQFPNYSSELNVNALELEDSALYLCASSLGLAEYTDTQYFGPGTRLTVL.

The chain links TRBV11-2 to TRBJ2-5; 9 bases match TRBD2. The CDR3 extends over 14 amino acids. Germline V gene lookup returns CDR1 SGHAT and CDR2 FQNNGV. The ends lost 5 bases at V and 5 bases at J; junction bases unmatched: 6. The CDR3 protein is CASSLLAGVETQYF. In nucleotides, the CDR3 is TGTGCCAGCAGCCTCTTAGCGGGAGTGGAGACCCAGTACTTC.

This chain joins TRBV5-1 and TRBJ2-2; TRBD2 might be the D (7 bases). With 2 bases removed from V and 6 bases from J, the gap between germline ends came to 11 bases. The CDR3 is 14 residues long. Per germline, CDR1 SGHRS and CDR2 YFSETQ. The CDR3 loop reads CASSFGGAAGELFF. The DNA for the CDR3 is TGCGCCAGCAGCTTTGGGGGGGCGGCCGGGGAGCTGTTTTTT.

V gene TRBV5-1 combines with J gene TRBJ1-2, with TRBD1 matching over 10 bases. The V gene end was trimmed by 2 bases and the J gene end by 5 bases; junction bases not matched to a gene: 3. Germline assignment: CDR1 SGHRS and CDR2 YFSETQ. This CDR3 is built from 14 residues. The CDR3 nucleotides are TGCGCCAGCAGCTTCCGGACAGGGGGGTATGGCTACACCTTC. The encoded protein is CASSFRTGGYGYTF.

In the case of this clone: A read error may produce the germline difference seen at one junction end. The chain recombines TRBV19 with TRBJ1-6; 8 bases are a match to TRBD1. The V gene's germline CDR1 is LNHDA and CDR2 SQIVND (reference sequence). The CDR3 sequence is 16 residues long. CDR3 nucleotide sequence: TGTGCCAGTAGTATATCGGAAGGGACAGGTTATTCACACCTCCACTTT. This translates into CASSISEGTGYSHLHF.